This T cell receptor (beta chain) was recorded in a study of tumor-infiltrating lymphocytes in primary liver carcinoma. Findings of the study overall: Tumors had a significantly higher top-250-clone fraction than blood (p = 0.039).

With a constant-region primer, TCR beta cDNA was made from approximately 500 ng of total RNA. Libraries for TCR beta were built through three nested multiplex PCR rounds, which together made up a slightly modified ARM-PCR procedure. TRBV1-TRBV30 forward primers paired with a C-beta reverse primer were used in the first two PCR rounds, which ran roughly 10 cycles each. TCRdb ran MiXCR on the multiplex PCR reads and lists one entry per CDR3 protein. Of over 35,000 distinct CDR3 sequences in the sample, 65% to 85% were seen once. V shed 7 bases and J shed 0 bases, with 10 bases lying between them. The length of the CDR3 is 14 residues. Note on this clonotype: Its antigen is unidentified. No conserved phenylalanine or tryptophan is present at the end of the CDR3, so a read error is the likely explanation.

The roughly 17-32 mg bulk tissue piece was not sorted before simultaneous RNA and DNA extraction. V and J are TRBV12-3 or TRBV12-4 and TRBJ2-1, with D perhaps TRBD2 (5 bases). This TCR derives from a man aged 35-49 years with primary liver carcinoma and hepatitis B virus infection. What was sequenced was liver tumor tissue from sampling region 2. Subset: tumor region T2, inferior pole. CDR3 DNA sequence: TGTGCCAGCAAGGAGGTGAGCTCCTACAATGAGCAGTTCTCC. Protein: CASKEVSSYNEQFS.